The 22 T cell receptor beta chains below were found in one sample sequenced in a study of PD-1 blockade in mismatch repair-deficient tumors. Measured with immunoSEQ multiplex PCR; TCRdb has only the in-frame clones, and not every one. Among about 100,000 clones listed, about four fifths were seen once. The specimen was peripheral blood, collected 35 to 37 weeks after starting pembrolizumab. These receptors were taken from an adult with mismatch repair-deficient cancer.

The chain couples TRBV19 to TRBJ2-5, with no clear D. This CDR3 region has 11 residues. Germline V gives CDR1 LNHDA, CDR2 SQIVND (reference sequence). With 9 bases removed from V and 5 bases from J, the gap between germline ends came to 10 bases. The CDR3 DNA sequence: TGTGCCAGCAGGACCGAGGAGACCCAGTACTTC. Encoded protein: CASRTEETQYF.

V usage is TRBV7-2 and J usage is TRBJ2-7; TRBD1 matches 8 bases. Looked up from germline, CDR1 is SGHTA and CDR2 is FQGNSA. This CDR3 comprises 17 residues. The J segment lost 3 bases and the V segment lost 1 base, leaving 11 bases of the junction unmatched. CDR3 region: CASSLDGRGLGFYEQYF. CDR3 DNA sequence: TGTGCCAGCAGCTTAGACGGCAGGGGGCTAGGTTTCTACGAGCAGTACTTC.

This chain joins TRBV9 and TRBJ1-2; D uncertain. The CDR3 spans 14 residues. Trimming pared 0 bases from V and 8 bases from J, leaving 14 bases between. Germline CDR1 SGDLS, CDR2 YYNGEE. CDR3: CASSVAAGNFGYTF. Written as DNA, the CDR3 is TGTGCCAGCAGCGTAGCGGCAGGCAACTTCGGCTACACCTTC.

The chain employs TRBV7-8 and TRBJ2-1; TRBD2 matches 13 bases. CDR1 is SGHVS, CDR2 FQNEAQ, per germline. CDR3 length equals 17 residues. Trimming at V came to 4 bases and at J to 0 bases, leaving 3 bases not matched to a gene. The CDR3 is CASSSRTSGSSYNEQFF. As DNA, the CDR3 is TGTGCCAGCAGCTCCCGGACTAGCGGGAGCTCCTACAATGAGCAGTTCTTC.

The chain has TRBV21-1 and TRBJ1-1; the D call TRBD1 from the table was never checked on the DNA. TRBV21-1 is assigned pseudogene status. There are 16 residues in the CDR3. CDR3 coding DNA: TGTGCCAGCAGCACCGGGACAGCCAAAATGAACACTGAAGCTTTCTTT. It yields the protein CASSTGTAKMNTEAFF.

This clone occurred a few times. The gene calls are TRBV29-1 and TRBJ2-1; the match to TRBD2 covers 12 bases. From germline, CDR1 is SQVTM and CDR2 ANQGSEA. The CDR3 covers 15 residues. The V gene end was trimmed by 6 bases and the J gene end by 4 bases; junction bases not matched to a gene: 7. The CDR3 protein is CSVTRTSGDYNEQFF. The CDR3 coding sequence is TGCAGCGTCACCCGGACTAGCGGGGATTACAATGAGCAGTTCTTC.

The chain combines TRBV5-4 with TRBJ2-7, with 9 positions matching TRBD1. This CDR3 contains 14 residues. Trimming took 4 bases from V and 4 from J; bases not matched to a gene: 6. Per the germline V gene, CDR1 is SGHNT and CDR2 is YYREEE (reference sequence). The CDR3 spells CASSADRGRYEQYF. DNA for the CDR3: TGTGCCAGCAGCGCGGACAGGGGCAGATACGAGCAGTACTTC.

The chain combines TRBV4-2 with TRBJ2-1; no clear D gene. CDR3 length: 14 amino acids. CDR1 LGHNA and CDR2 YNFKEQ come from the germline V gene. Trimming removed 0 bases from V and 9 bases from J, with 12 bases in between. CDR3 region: CASSQDQNVSEQFF. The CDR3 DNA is TGTGCCAGCAGCCAAGATCAAAACGTGAGTGAGCAGTTCTTC.

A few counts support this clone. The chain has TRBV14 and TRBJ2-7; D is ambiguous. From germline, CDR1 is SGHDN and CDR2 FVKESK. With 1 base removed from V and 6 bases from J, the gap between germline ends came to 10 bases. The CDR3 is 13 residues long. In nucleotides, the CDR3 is TGTGCCAGCAGCCAAGCTAGGATCGGCGAGCAGTACTTC. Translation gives CASSQARIGEQYF.

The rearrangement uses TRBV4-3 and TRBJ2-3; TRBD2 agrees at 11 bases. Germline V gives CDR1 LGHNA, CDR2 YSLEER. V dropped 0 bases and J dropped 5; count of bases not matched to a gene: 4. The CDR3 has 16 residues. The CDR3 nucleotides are TGCGCCAGCAGCCAAGAGCTAGCGGGAGGAAGAGATACGCAGTATTTT. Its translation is CASSQELAGGRDTQYF.

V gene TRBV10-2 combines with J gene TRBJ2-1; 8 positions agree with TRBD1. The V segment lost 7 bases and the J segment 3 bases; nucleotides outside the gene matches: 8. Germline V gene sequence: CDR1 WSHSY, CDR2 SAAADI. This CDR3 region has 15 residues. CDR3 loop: CASTLGQGGYNEQFF. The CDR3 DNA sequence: TGCGCCAGCACTCTCGGACAGGGCGGCTACAATGAGCAGTTCTTC.

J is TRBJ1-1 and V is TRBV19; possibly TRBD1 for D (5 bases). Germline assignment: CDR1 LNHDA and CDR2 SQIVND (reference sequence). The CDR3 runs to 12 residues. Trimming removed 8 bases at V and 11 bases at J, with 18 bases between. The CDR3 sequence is CASPPPGGSAFF. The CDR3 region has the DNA TGTGCCAGTCCACCCCCGGGGGGGTCCGCTTTCTTT.

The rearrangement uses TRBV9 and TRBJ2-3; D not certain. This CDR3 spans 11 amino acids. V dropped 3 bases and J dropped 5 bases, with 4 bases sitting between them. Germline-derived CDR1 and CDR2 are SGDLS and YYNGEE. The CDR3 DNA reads TGTGCCAGCAGCGCGATAGATACGCAGTATTTT. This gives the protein CASSAIDTQYF.

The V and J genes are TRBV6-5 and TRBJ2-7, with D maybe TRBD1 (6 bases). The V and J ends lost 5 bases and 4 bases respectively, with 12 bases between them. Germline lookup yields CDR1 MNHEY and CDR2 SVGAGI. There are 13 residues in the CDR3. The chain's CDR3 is CASSPTGSYEQYF. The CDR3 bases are TGTGCCAGCAGTCCCACAGGGTCTTACGAGCAGTACTTC.

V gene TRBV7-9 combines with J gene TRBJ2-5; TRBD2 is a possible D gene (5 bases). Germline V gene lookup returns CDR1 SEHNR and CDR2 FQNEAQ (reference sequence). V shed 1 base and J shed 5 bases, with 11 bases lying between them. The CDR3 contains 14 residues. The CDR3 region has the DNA TGTGCCAGCAGCTTAGTTCGGGAAATGGAGACCCAGTACTTC. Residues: CASSLVREMETQYF.

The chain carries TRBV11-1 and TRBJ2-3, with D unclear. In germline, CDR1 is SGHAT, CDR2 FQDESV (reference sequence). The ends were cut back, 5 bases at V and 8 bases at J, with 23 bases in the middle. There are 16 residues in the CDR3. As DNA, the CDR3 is TGTGCCAGCAGCCCTGCCATAGCCCGACAACATGGTACGCAGTATTTT. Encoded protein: CASSPAIARQHGTQYF.

The CDR3 spells CASSILSGRAYVTDTQYF. In nucleotides, the CDR3 is TGTGCCAGCAGTATTCTGAGCGGGAGGGCCTATGTCACAGATACGCAGTATTTT. The chain couples TRBV2 to TRBJ2-3; 10 bases agree with TRBD2. The trim removed 5 bases at V and 2 bases at J, leaving 13 bases unmatched. This CDR3 is built from 18 residues. Germline CDR1 SNHLY, CDR2 FYNNEI.

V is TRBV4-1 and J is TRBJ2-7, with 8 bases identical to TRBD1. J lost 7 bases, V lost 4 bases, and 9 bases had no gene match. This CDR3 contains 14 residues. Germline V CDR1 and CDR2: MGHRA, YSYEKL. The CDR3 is CASSPKGQEREQYF. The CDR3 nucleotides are TGCGCCAGCAGCCCCAAGGGACAGGAGAGGGAGCAGTACTTC.

CDR3 residues: CASSLGQASYGYTF. For the CDR3, the DNA is TGTGCCAGCAGCTTAGGACAGGCGTCTTATGGCTACACCTTC. The chain is built from TRBV11-3 and TRBJ1-2; perhaps TRBD1 as D (6 bases). Trimming cost V 1 base and J 5 bases, with 11 bases left between them. The CDR3 sequence is 14 residues long. The V gene's germline CDR1 is SGHNT and CDR2 YENEEA. Full variable domain (outside the CDR3, taken from reference TRBV11-3 and TRBJ1-2): EAGVVQSPRYKIIEKKQPVAFWCNPISGHNTLYWYLQNLGQGPELLIRYENEEAVDDSQLPKDRFSAERLKGVDSTLKIQPAELGDSAVYLCASSLGQASYGYTFGSGTRLTVV.

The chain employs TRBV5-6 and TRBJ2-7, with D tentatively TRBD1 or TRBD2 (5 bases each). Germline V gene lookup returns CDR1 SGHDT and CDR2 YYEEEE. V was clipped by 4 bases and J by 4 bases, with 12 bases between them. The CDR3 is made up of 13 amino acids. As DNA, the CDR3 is TGTGCCAGCAGCCCGGGACGGATATACGAGCAGTACTTC. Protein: CASSPGRIYEQYF.

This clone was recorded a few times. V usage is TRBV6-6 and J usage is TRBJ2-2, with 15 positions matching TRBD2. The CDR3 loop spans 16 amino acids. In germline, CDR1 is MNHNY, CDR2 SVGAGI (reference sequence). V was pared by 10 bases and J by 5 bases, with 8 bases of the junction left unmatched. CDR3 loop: CAIGGTSGRLTGELFF. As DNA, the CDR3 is TGTGCCATCGGGGGGACTAGCGGGAGGTTGACCGGGGAGCTGTTTTTT.

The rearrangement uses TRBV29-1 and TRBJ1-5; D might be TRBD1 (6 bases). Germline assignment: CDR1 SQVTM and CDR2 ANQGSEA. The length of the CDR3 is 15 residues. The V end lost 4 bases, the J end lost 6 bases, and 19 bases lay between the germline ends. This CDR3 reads CSVAMGRGQGQPQHF. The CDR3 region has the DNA TGCAGCGTTGCTATGGGGCGGGGGCAGGGTCAGCCCCAGCATTTT.